Sequencing of this T cell receptor beta chain was carried out in a study of blood T cell repertoires in COVID-19. Study at large: COVID-19 samples collected from the United States, Italy and Spain covered acute and convalescent phases. The cDNA or gDNA used as material had been derived from T cells, B-cell-depleted T cells, or PBMCs.

Original data processing: It was from reference gene primer amplification that nucleated cell counts were estimated. Assay: immunoSEQ multiplex PCR; the TCRdb copy retains only in-frame clones and omits some. The DNA gave D and trimming, while V, J and clone size come from that table. The table records a few hundred thousand clones, approximately 78% of them present only once. One Seattle source followed patients from active infection through their disease course. Germline CDR1 and CDR2: LGHDT and YNNKEL (reference sequence). V was clipped by 4 bases and J by 7 bases, with 16 bases between them. The CDR3 length is 14 residues.

The TCR sequence derives from an elderly woman with COVID-19, enrolled during active disease. The sequencing sample was made of peripheral blood. The rearrangement joins TRBV3-1 (or the pseudogene TRBV3-2) to TRBJ1-1, with D possibly TRBD1 on 5 matching bases. The CDR3 is CASSPRGGGHEAFF. In DNA, the CDR3 is TGTGCCAGCAGCCCGCGTGGGGGAGGGCATGAAGCTTTCTTT.